This is a list of T cell receptor beta chains from one sample in a study of CD8+CD57+ T cells in acquired aplastic anemia. TCRdb reprocessed the reads with MiXCR, giving one entry per CDR3 protein. Altogether about 190,000 distinct CDR3 sequences are present, approximately 49% being singletons, with the ten largest covering roughly 15%. Sequenced input: sorted CD4+, CD8+, or CD8+CD57+ T cells (not recorded which) from PBMCs. Every receptor here comes from a human donor in good health, serving as a control. Each CDR3 is given with its conserved first and last residue. A D gene is named only where the DNA matches it firmly. For some rows the clone size is stated as once, few or many, or as a class when expanded; others skip it.

v_call	j_call	clone_size	d_call	cdr3_aa	cdr3_nt
TRBV10-3	TRBJ1-1	once	NA	CAISERDGNTEAFF	TGTGCCATCAGTGAGAGAGACGGGAACACTGAAGCTTTCTTT
TRBV4-2	TRBJ1-1	once	NA	CASSLARVAFF	TGTGCCAGCAGCTTGGCCCGGGTAGCTTTCTTT
TRBV5-1	TRBJ2-7	many	NA	CASSIDRSYEQYF	TGCGCCAGCAGCATCGACAGATCCTACGAGCAGTACTTC
TRBV2	TRBJ1-4	NA	NA	CASSHDSNEKLFF	TGTGCCAGCAGCCATGACAGTAATGAAAAACTGTTTTTT
TRBV7-9	TRBJ2-5	NA	TRBD2	CASSRLAGGLETQYF	TGTGCCAGCAGCAGACTAGCGGGGGGGCTGGAGACCCAGTACTTC
TRBV10-3	TRBJ1-2	NA	NA	CAISFSVKTNYGYTF	TGTGCCATCAGTTTTTCTGTCAAGACTAACTATGGCTACACCTTC
TRBV6-1	TRBJ1-1	NA	NA	CASRERQVYTEAFF	TGTGCCAGCAGAGAGAGACAGGTGTACACTGAAGCTTTCTTT
TRBV10-3	TRBJ2-7	once	NA	CAISDRGVGLHEQYF	TGTGCCATCAGTGATCGAGGGGTAGGTCTCCACGAGCAGTACTTC
TRBV10-3	TRBJ1-1	many	NA	CAISQTATEAFF	TGTGCCATCAGTCAGACAGCCACTGAAGCTTTCTTT
TRBV2	TRBJ2-7	NA	TRBD2	CASSAGTSGSWVRRDEQYF	TGTGCCAGCAGTGCGGGGACTAGCGGGTCGTGGGTGAGAAGGGACGAGCAGTACTTC
TRBV5-8	TRBJ1-1	many	NA	CASSFTGRTEAFF	TGTGCCAGCAGCTTTACCGGGAGGACTGAAGCTTTCTTT
TRBV5-1	TRBJ2-5	NA	TRBD2	CASSFAGTSVPETQYF	TGCGCCAGCAGCTTTGCCGGGACTAGTGTTCCGGAGACCCAGTACTTC
TRBV10-3	TRBJ1-6	NA	TRBD1	CAISGDRGGLSSPLHF	TGTGCCATCAGCGGGGACAGGGGAGGTTTAAGTTCACCCCTCCACTTT
TRBV7-2	TRBJ2-7	few	TRBD2	CASSLAGTSYSSYEQYF	TGTGCCAGCAGCTTAGCAGGGACTAGCTATAGCTCCTACGAGCAGTACTTC
TRBV12-3/TRBV12-4	TRBJ2-3	NA	TRBD2	CASSLISGGVTDTQYF	TGTGCCAGCAGCTTAATAAGCGGGGGAGTCACAGATACGCAGTATTTT
TRBV20-1	TRBJ1-4	many	NA	CSARALGEKLFF	TGCAGTGCTAGAGCCCTCGGGGAAAAACTGTTTTTT
TRBV7-6	TRBJ1-6	many	TRBD1	CASSSDRNSPLHF	TGTGCCAGCAGCTCGGACAGGAATTCACCCCTCCACTTT
TRBV5-1	TRBJ1-4	many	TRBD1	CASSLAPDRGRGTANEKLFF	TGCGCCAGCAGCTTAGCCCCGGACAGGGGGCGTGGAACTGCTAATGAAAAACTGTTTTTT
TRBV7-9	TRBJ2-7	NA	TRBD2	CASSPRRAGGPPEYF	TGTGCCAGCAGCCCGAGACGGGCGGGGGGGCCGCCGGAGTACTTC
TRBV10-3	TRBJ1-2	NA	NA	CAISGRGDGYTF	TGTGCCATCAGTGGGAGGGGGGATGGCTACACCTTC
TRBV6-1	TRBJ2-7	NA	TRBD2	CASSEALRGSGGRDEQYF	TGTGCCAGCAGTGAAGCGCTTCGGGGTAGCGGGGGGCGCGACGAGCAGTACTTC
TRBV11-3	TRBJ1-5	few	NA	CASSQDGLGRQPQHF	TGCGCCAGCAGCCAAGATGGATTAGGACGTCAGCCCCAGCATTTT
TRBV7-2	TRBJ1-6	NA	NA	CASSPTVVNSPLHF	TGTGCCAGCAGCCCGACAGTAGTTAATTCACCCCTCCACTTT
TRBV10-1	TRBJ2-2	once	TRBD2	CASTKRALAGADTGELFF	TGCGCCAGCACTAAACGGGCACTAGCGGGGGCAGACACCGGGGAGCTGTTTTTT